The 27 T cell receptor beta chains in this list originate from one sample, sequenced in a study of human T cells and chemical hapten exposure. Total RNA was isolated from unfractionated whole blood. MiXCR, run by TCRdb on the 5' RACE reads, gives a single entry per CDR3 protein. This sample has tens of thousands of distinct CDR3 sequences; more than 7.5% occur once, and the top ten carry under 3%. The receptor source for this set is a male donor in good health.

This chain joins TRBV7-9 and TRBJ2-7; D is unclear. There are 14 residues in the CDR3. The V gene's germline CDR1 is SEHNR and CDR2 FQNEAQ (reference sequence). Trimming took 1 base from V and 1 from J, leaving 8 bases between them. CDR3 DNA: TGTGCCAGCAGCTTAGGGGCAGTATCCTACGAGCAGTACTTC. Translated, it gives CASSLGAVSYEQYF.

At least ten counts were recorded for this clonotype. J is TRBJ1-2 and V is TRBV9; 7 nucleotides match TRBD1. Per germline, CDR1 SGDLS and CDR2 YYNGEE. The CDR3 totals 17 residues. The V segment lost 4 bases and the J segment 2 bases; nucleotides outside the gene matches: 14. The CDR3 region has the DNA TGTGCCAGCAGCCCCCAGGAGGGACAGTACAGAAACTATGGCTACACCTTC. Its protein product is CASSPQEGQYRNYGYTF.

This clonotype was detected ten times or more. The CDR3 is CSVTPGSWNTEAFF. CDR3 nucleotide sequence: TGCAGCGTCACACCAGGATCCTGGAACACTGAAGCTTTCTTT. The J gene is TRBJ1-1, the V gene TRBV29-1; D gene uncertain. V lost 6 bases and J 1 base, leaving 15 bases between the germline ends. This CDR3 contains 14 residues. Germline V gene data show CDR1 as SQVTM and CDR2 as ANQGSEA.

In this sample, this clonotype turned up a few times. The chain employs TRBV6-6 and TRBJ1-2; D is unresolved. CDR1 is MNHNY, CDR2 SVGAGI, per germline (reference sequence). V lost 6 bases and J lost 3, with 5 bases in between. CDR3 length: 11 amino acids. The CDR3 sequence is CASRRDYGYTF. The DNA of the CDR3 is TGTGCCAGCAGGAGAGACTATGGCTACACCTTC.

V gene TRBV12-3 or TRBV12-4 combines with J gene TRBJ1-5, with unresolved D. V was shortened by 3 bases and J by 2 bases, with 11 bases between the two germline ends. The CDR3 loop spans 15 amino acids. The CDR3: CASSFLGQGNQPQHF. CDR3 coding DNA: TGTGCCAGCAGTTTTTTAGGGCAGGGCAATCAGCCCCAGCATTTT.

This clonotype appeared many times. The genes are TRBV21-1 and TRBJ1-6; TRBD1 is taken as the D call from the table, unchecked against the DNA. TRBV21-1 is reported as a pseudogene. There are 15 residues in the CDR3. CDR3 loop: CARNGGQSYNSPLHF. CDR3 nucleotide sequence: TGTGCCAGGAATGGGGGACAGTCCTATAATTCACCCCTCCACTTT.

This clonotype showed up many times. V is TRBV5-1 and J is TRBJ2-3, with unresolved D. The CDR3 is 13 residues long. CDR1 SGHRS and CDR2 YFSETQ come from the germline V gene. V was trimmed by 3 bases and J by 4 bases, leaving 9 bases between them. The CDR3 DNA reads TGCGCCAGCAGCTCCCCCCCGGCAGATACGCAGTATTTT. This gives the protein CASSSPPADTQYF.

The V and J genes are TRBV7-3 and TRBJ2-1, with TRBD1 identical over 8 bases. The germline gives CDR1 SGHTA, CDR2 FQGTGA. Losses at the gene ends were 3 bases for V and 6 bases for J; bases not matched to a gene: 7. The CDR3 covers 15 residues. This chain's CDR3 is CASSLGQGAVNEQFF. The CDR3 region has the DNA TGTGCCAGCAGCTTGGGCCAGGGGGCGGTCAATGAGCAGTTCTTC.

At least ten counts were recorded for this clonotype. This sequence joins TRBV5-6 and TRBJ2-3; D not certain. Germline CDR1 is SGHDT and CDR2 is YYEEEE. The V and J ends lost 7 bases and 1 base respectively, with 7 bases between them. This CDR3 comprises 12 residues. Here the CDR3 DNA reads TGTGCCAGCCAGTGGGGCACAGATACGCAGTATTTT. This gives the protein CASQWGTDTQYF.

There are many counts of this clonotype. CDR3 loop: CSASGSYSSYEQYF. CDR3 DNA: TGCAGTGCTTCCGGATCCTACAGCTCCTACGAGCAGTACTTC. The chain joins TRBV20-1 to TRBJ2-7; D gene ambiguous. V was cut by 5 bases and J by 0 bases, with 14 bases left in between. This CDR3 is 14 amino acids long. Germline V gene sequence: CDR1 DFQATT, CDR2 SNEGSKA (reference sequence).

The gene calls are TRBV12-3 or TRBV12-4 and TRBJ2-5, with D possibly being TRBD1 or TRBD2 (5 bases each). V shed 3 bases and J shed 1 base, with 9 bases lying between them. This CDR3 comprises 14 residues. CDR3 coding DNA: TGTGCCAGCAGTTTTTCGGGGCTCCAAGAGACCCAGTACTTC. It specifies CASSFSGLQETQYF.

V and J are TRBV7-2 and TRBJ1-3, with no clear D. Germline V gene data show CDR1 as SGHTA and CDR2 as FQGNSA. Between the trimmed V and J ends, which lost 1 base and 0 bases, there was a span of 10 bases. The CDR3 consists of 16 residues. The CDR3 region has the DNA TGTGCCAGCAGCTTAGATCGACGGCGCTCTGGAAACACCATATATTTT. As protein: CASSLDRRRSGNTIYF.

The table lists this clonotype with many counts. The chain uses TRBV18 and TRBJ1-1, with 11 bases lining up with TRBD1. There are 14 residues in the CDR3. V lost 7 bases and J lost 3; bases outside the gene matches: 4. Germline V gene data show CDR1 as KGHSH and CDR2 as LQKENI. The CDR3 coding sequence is TGTGCCAGCTACGGACAGGGGGCGGACACTGAAGCTTTCTTT. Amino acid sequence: CASYGQGADTEAFF.

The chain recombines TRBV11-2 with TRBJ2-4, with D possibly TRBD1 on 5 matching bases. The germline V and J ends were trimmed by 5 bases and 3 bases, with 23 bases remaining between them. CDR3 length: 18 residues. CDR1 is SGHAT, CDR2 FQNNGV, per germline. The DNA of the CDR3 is TGTGCCAGCAGCCTTACGATCAGGGTCCTCGATGACAAAAACATTCAGTACTTC. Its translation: CASSLTIRVLDDKNIQYF.

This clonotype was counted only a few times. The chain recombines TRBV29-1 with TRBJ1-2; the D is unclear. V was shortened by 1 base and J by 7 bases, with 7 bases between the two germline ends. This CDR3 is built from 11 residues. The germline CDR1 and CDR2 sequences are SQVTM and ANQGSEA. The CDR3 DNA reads TGCAGCGTTGAAGGGTTTGTTGGCTACACCTTC. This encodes CSVEGFVGYTF.

Here the CDR3 reads CAWSYGPNEQFF. DNA of the CDR3: TGTGCCTGGAGTTACGGACCCAATGAGCAGTTCTTC. The V call is TRBV30, the J call TRBJ2-1, with D hard to call. Per the germline V gene, CDR1 is GTSNPN and CDR2 is SVGIG (reference sequence). V was clipped by 2 bases and J by 6 bases, with 8 bases between them. This CDR3 has 12 residues.

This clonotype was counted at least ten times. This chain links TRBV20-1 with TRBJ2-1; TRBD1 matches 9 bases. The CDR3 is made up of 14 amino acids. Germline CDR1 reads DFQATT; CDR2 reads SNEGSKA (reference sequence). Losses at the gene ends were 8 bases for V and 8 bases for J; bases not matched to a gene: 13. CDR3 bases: TGCAGTCCTTACCCTCCGACAGGGGGTTATGAGCAGTTCTTC. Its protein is CSPYPPTGGYEQFF.

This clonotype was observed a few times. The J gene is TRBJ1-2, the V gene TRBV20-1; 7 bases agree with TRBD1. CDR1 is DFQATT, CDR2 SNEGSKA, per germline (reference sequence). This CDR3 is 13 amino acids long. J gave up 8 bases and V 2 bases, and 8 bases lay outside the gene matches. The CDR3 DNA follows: TGCAGTGCTAGAAATACAGGGGCAAAGGGCTACACCTTC. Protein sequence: CSARNTGAKGYTF.

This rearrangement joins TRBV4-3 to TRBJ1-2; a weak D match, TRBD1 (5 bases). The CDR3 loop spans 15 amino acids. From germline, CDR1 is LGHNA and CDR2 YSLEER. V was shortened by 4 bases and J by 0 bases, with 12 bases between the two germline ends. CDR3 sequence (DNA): TGCGCCAGCAGCCTTAAGACAGTCACTAACTATGGCTACACCTTC. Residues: CASSLKTVTNYGYTF.

CDR3 coding DNA: TGTGCCAGCAGTTTAGTTCTAGCGGGAGGGCCTGGCACTAAAGAGCAGTTCTTC. It yields the protein CASSLVLAGGPGTKEQFF. The chain links TRBV12-3 or TRBV12-4 to TRBJ2-1, with 12 bases matching TRBD2. The CDR3 sequence is 18 residues long. The V and J ends lost 1 base and 10 bases, in that order; junction bases with no gene match: 14.

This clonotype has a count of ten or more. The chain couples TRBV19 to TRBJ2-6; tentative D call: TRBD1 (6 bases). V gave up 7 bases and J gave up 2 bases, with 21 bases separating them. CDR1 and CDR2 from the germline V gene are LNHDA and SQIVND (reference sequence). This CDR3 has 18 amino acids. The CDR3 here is CASKETGAPRAGANVLTF. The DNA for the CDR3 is TGTGCCAGTAAGGAGACAGGCGCCCCGAGGGCTGGGGCCAACGTCCTGACTTTC. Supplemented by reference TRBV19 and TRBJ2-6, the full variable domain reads DGGITQSPKYLFRKEGQNVTLSCEQNLNHDAMYWYRQDPGQGLRLIYYSQIVNDFQKGDIAEGYSVSREKKESFPLTVTSAQKNPTAFYLCASKETGAPRAGANVLTFGAGSRLTVL.

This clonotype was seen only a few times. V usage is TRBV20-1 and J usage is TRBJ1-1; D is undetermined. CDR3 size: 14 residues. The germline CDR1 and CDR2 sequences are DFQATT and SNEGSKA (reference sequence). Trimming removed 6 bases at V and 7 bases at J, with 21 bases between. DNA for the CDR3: TGCAGTGCCTTAGGAGGCGGTGATAGAGGTGAAGCTTTCTTT. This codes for CSALGGGDRGEAFF.

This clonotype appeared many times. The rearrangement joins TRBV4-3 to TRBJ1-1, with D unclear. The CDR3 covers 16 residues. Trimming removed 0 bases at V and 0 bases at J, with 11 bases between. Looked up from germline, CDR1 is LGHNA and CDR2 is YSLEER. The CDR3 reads CASSQDPGPLNTEAFF. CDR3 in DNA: TGCGCCAGCAGCCAAGATCCCGGACCCCTGAACACTGAAGCTTTCTTT.

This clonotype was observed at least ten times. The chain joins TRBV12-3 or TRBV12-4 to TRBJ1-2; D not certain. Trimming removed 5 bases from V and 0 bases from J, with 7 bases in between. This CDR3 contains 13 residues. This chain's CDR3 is CASSPRANYGYTF. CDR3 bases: TGTGCCAGCAGTCCGCGGGCTAACTATGGCTACACCTTC.

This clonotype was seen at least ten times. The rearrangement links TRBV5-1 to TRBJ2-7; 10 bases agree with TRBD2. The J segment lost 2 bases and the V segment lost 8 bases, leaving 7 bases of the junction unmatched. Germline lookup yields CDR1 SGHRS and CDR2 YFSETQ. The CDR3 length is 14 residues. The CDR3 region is CASKREGLTYEQYF. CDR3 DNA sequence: TGCGCCAGTAAGCGGGAGGGCCTTACCTACGAGCAGTACTTC.

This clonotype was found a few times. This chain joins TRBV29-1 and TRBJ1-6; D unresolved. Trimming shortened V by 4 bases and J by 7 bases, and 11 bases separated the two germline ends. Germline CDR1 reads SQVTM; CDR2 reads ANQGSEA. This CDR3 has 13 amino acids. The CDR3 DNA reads TGCAGCGTTGGGGTGGGCCCAAATTCACCCCTCCACTTT. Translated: CSVGVGPNSPLHF.

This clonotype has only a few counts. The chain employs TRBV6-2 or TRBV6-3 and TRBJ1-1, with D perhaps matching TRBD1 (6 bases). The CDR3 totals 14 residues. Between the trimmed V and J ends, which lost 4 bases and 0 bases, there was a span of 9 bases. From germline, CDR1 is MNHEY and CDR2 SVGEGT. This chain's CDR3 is CASSFDRMNTEAFF. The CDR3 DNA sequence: TGTGCCAGCAGTTTCGACAGGATGAACACTGAAGCTTTCTTT.